This is a list of T cell receptor beta chains from one sample in a study of T cell responses to AZD1222 COVID-19 vaccine. Profiling relied on immunoSEQ multiplex PCR, and the TCRdb table lists in-frame clones only, not all of them. The sample includes about 88,000 clones, 85% to 90% seen only once; the top ten take 3.5% to 4.5%. The sequenced sample was peripheral blood, obtained on day 0 of AZD1222 vaccination. The receptors stem from an adult in good health. Both conserved end residues are part of each CDR3. The order of the fields is D gene, V gene, clone size, J gene, CDR3 protein, CDR3 DNA. The D gene is left open where the match is weak. Size values are once, few and many counts, or a class for expanded clones, and some rows have none.

D gene: TRBD1; V gene: TRBV11-3; clone size: .; J gene: TRBJ1-1; CDR3 protein: CASSRWTGDTEAFF; CDR3 DNA: TGTGCCAGCAGCCGGTGGACAGGGGACACTGAAGCTTTCTTT
D gene: TRBD2; V gene: TRBV5-1; clone size: .; J gene: TRBJ2-7; CDR3 protein: CASSLRTGGPSSYEQYF; CDR3 DNA: TGCGCCAGCAGCTTGCGGACGGGGGGTCCTAGCTCCTACGAGCAGTACTTC
D gene: TRBD1; V gene: TRBV11-2; clone size: .; J gene: TRBJ1-1; CDR3 protein: CASSSPRQGTEAFF; CDR3 DNA: TGTGCCAGCAGCTCTCCGAGACAGGGCACTGAAGCTTTCTTT
D gene: .; V gene: TRBV15; clone size: .; J gene: TRBJ2-3; CDR3 protein: CATSTFGASTDTQYF; CDR3 DNA: TGTGCCACCAGCACGTTCGGCGCGAGCACAGATACGCAGTATTTT
D gene: TRBD2; V gene: TRBV19; clone size: .; J gene: TRBJ2-3; CDR3 protein: CASSLGSSGGAADTQYF; CDR3 DNA: TGTGCCAGTAGCCTCGGCTCTAGCGGGGGGGCCGCAGATACGCAGTATTTT
D gene: .; V gene: TRBV7-8; clone size: .; J gene: TRBJ2-5; CDR3 protein: CASSPGEYQETQYF; CDR3 DNA: TGTGCCAGCAGTCCAGGAGAGTACCAAGAGACCCAGTACTTC
D gene: .; V gene: TRBV5-8; clone size: .; J gene: TRBJ2-7; CDR3 protein: CASRPELKRQAWSSYEQYF; CDR3 DNA: TGTGCCAGCAGACCCGAACTAAAGCGACAGGCCTGGAGCTCCTACGAGCAGTACTTC
D gene: TRBD2; V gene: TRBV29-1; clone size: .; J gene: TRBJ2-3; CDR3 protein: CSVVGVQSGLAGSTDTQYF; CDR3 DNA: TGCAGCGTTGTAGGTGTACAGAGCGGACTAGCGGGGAGCACAGATACGCAGTATTTT
D gene: TRBD1; V gene: TRBV19; clone size: .; J gene: TRBJ1-6; CDR3 protein: CASSIQGGNSPLHF; CDR3 DNA: TGTGCCAGTAGTATTCAGGGGGGAAATTCACCCCTCCACTTT
D gene: TRBD1; V gene: TRBV5-1; clone size: .; J gene: TRBJ2-1; CDR3 protein: CASSLVTGGPLIF; CDR3 DNA: TGCGCCAGCAGCTTGGTGACAGGGGGCCCTCTGATCTTC
D gene: .; V gene: TRBV6-1; clone size: .; J gene: TRBJ2-1; CDR3 protein: CASSEALFVGTHLEQFF; CDR3 DNA: TGTGCCAGCAGTGAAGCGTTATTTGTCGGGACGCACCTTGAGCAGTTCTTC
D gene: TRBD1; V gene: TRBV5-4; clone size: .; J gene: TRBJ1-2; CDR3 protein: CASSGPGQGITYGYTF; CDR3 DNA: TGTGCCAGCAGCGGACCGGGACAGGGAATTACCTATGGCTACACCTTC
D gene: .; V gene: TRBV18; clone size: .; J gene: TRBJ1-2; CDR3 protein: CASSPPAGMNYGYTF; CDR3 DNA: TGTGCCAGCTCACCACCGGCAGGGATGAACTATGGCTACACCTTC
D gene: .; V gene: TRBV11-3; clone size: few; J gene: TRBJ2-2; CDR3 protein: CASSSTLRGTGELFF; CDR3 DNA: TGTGCCAGCAGCAGCACGCTCAGGGGCACCGGGGAGCTGTTTTTT
D gene: TRBD1; V gene: TRBV30; clone size: .; J gene: TRBJ1-5; CDR3 protein: CAWSAQGGQPQHF; CDR3 DNA: TGTGCCTGGAGTGCCCAGGGGGGACAGCCCCAGCATTTT
D gene: TRBD1; V gene: TRBV2; clone size: once; J gene: TRBJ1-1; CDR3 protein: CASKGQGGSRTEAFF; CDR3 DNA: TGTGCCAGCAAGGGACAGGGAGGTTCGAGGACTGAAGCTTTCTTT
D gene: .; V gene: TRBV6-2/TRBV6-3; clone size: .; J gene: TRBJ1-2; CDR3 protein: CASSYLGVYGYTF; CDR3 DNA: TGTGCCAGCAGTTATTTAGGGGTCTATGGCTACACCTTC
D gene: .; V gene: TRBV7-3; clone size: .; J gene: TRBJ1-3; CDR3 protein: CASSFGRGDTIYF; CDR3 DNA: TGTGCCAGCAGCTTCGGCCGAGGAGACACCATATATTTT
D gene: .; V gene: TRBV11-3; clone size: few; J gene: TRBJ1-1; CDR3 protein: CASSFSVNTEAFF; CDR3 DNA: TGTGCCAGCAGCTTCAGCGTGAACACTGAAGCTTTCTTT
D gene: .; V gene: TRBV28; clone size: .; J gene: TRBJ2-5; CDR3 protein: CASSLSGTQETQYF; CDR3 DNA: TGTGCCAGCAGTTTGTCGGGGACCCAAGAGACCCAGTACTTC
D gene: TRBD1; V gene: TRBV28; clone size: once; J gene: TRBJ1-3; CDR3 protein: CASSSEPAVKWDSSGNTIYF; CDR3 DNA: TGTGCCAGCAGCTCGGAGCCGGCAGTAAAGTGGGACAGCTCTGGAAACACCATATATTTT
D gene: TRBD1; V gene: TRBV4-3; clone size: .; J gene: TRBJ1-6; CDR3 protein: CASSQDGTGNPPLHF; CDR3 DNA: TGCGCCAGCAGCCAAGATGGGACAGGGAATCCACCCCTCCACTTT
D gene: TRBD2; V gene: TRBV5-1; clone size: .; J gene: TRBJ2-7; CDR3 protein: CASSTLAGDEQYF; CDR3 DNA: TGCGCCAGCAGCACACTAGCGGGGGACGAGCAGTACTTC
D gene: .; V gene: TRBV20-1; clone size: .; J gene: TRBJ1-1; CDR3 protein: CSASEGDGSTEAFF; CDR3 DNA: TGCAGTGCTAGTGAAGGGGACGGGAGCACTGAAGCTTTCTTT
D gene: .; V gene: TRBV27; clone size: .; J gene: TRBJ2-1; CDR3 protein: CASSLIGSSYNEQFF; CDR3 DNA: TGTGCCAGCAGTTTAATAGGGAGCTCCTACAATGAGCAGTTCTTC
D gene: TRBD2; V gene: TRBV27; clone size: .; J gene: TRBJ2-7; CDR3 protein: CASRLLAGGYEQYF; CDR3 DNA: TGTGCCAGCAGACTACTAGCGGGGGGGTACGAGCAGTACTTC
D gene: .; V gene: TRBV4-1; clone size: once; J gene: TRBJ1-6; CDR3 protein: CASSQENGELNSPLHF; CDR3 DNA: TGCGCCAGCAGCCAAGAAAACGGGGAGCTAAATTCACCCCTCCACTTT
D gene: TRBD2; V gene: TRBV12-3/TRBV12-4; clone size: .; J gene: TRBJ2-1; CDR3 protein: CASSWEGEQFF; CDR3 DNA: TGTGCCAGCAGCTGGGAGGGTGAGCAGTTCTTC
D gene: .; V gene: TRBV3-1/TRBV3-2; clone size: .; J gene: TRBJ2-2; CDR3 protein: CASSHSRPGELFF; CDR3 DNA: TGTGCCAGCAGCCATTCCAGGCCCGGGGAGCTGTTTTTT
D gene: TRBD1; V gene: TRBV2; clone size: .; J gene: TRBJ2-7; CDR3 protein: CASSSDRAEQYF; CDR3 DNA: TGTGCCAGCAGCTCCGACAGGGCCGAGCAGTACTTC
D gene: .; V gene: TRBV7-2; clone size: .; J gene: TRBJ1-3; CDR3 protein: CASSLSISAGNTIYF; CDR3 DNA: TGTGCCAGCAGCCTGTCGATATCGGCCGGAAACACCATATATTTT
D gene: TRBD2; V gene: TRBV5-4; clone size: few; J gene: TRBJ2-3; CDR3 protein: CASRLAGGPTDTQYF; CDR3 DNA: TGTGCCAGCAGGTTAGCGGGGGGTCCCACAGATACGCAGTATTTT
D gene: .; V gene: TRBV10-1; clone size: .; J gene: TRBJ2-2; CDR3 protein: CASSESENTGELFF; CDR3 DNA: TGCGCCAGCAGTGAAAGTGAAAACACCGGGGAGCTGTTTTTT
D gene: .; V gene: TRBV10-3; clone size: .; J gene: TRBJ1-1; CDR3 protein: CAISESQGQRDFF; CDR3 DNA: TGTGCCATCAGTGAGTCACAGGGCCAAAGGGATTTCTTT
D gene: TRBD1; V gene: TRBV5-1; clone size: .; J gene: TRBJ1-2; CDR3 protein: CASSYSLQGNYGYTF; CDR3 DNA: TGCGCCAGCAGCTACTCATTACAGGGGAACTATGGCTACACCTTC
D gene: .; V gene: TRBV15; clone size: .; J gene: TRBJ1-1; CDR3 protein: CATSRDNFAEAFF; CDR3 DNA: TGTGCCACCAGCAGAGATAATTTCGCTGAAGCTTTCTTT
D gene: TRBD2; V gene: TRBV7-3; clone size: .; J gene: TRBJ2-5; CDR3 protein: CASSPTGTKGETQYF; CDR3 DNA: TGTGCCAGCAGCCCAACCGGGACTAAGGGGGAGACCCAGTACTTC
D gene: .; V gene: TRBV12-3/TRBV12-4; clone size: .; J gene: TRBJ2-1; CDR3 protein: CASSFLGFDEQFF; CDR3 DNA: TGTGCCAGCAGTTTCCTAGGGTTCGATGAGCAGTTCTTC
D gene: .; V gene: TRBV28; clone size: .; J gene: TRBJ2-3; CDR3 protein: CASRLPMGDTQYF; CDR3 DNA: TGTGCCAGCAGACTCCCAATGGGAGATACGCAGTATTTT
D gene: TRBD2; V gene: TRBV9; clone size: .; J gene: TRBJ2-1; CDR3 protein: CASSTGLASYNEQFF; CDR3 DNA: TGTGCCAGCAGCACGGGACTAGCGTCCTACAATGAGCAGTTCTTC
D gene: .; V gene: TRBV7-3; clone size: .; J gene: TRBJ2-5; CDR3 protein: CASSYGQGPQETQYF; CDR3 DNA: TGTGCCAGCAGCTACGGGCAGGGCCCTCAAGAGACCCAGTACTTC
D gene: TRBD1; V gene: TRBV5-6; clone size: few; J gene: TRBJ1-6; CDR3 protein: CASSLTLGPGGRSPLHF; CDR3 DNA: TGTGCCAGCAGCTTGACATTGGGACCAGGGGGGCGTTCACCCCTCCACTTT